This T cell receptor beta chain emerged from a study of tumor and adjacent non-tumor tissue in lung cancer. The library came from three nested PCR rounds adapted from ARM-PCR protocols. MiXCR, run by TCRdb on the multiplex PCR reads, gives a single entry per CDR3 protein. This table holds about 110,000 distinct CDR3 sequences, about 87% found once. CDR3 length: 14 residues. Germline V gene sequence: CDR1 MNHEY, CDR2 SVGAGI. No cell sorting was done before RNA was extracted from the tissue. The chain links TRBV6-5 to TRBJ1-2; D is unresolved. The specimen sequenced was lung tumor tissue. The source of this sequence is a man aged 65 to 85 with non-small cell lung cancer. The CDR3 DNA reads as TGTGTCACTCTGAGGACTTCCACTAACTATGGCTACACCTTC. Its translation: CVTLRTSTNYGYTF.